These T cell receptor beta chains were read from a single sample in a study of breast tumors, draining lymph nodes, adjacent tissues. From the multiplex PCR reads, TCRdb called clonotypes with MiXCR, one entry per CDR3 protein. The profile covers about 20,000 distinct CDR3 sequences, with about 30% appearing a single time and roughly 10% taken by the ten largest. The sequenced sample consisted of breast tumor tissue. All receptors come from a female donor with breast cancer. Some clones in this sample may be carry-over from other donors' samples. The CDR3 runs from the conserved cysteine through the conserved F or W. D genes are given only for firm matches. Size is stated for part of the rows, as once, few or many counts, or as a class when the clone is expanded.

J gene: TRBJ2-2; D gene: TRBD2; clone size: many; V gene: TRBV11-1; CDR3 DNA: TGTGCCAGCAGCACAGGACAGGCTCGACTAGCGGCTTCGAACACCGGGGAGCTGTTTTTT; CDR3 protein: CASSTGQARLAASNTGELFF
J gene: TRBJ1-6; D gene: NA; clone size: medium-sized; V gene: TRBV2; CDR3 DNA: TGTGCCAGCACGGCGGCGATGGGTTCACCCCTCCACTTT; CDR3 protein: CASTAAMGSPLHF
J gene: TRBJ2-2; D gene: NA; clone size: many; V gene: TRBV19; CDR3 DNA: TGTGCCAGTAGTATAAAAAGTATCCAGCATATCGGGGAGCTGTTTTTT; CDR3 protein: CASSIKSIQHIGELFF
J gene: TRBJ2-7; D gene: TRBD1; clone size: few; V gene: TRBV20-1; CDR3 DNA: TGCAGTGCTAGAGACCTCGGGACAGGGGTCCACGAGCAGTACTTC; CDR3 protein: CSARDLGTGVHEQYF
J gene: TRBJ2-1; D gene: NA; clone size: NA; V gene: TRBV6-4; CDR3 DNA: TGTGCCAGCAGCAGGGGGGACAATGAGCAGTTCTTC; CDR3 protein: CASSRGDNEQFF
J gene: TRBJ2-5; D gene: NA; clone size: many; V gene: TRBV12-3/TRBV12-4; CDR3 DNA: TGTGCCAGCAGTTTAGAGAACGGAGAGACCCAGTACTTC; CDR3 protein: CASSLENGETQYF
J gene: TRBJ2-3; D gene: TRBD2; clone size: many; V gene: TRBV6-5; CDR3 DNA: TGTGCCAGCAGTTTTTCAGGACTAGCGGGAGAAGGAGGTACGCAGTATTTT; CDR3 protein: CASSFSGLAGEGGTQYF
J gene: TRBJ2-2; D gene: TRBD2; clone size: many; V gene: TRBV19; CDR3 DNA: TGTGCCAGTAGTATAGGCGGACTAGCGGCGAACACCGGGGAGCTGTTTTTT; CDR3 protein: CASSIGGLAANTGELFF
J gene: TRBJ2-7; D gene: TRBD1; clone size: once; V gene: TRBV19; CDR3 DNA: TGTGCCAGTAGTGAGGACAGGGCCACCTACGAGCAGTACTTC; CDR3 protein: CASSEDRATYEQYF
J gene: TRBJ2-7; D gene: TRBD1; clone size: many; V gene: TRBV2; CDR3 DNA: TGTGCCAGCAGTGAGCGACAGGGAGTCTACGAGCAGTACTTC; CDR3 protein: CASSERQGVYEQYF
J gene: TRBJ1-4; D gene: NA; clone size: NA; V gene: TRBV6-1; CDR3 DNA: TGTGCCAGCAGCGACGACGCAACTAATGAAAAACTGTTTTTT; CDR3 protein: CASSDDATNEKLFF
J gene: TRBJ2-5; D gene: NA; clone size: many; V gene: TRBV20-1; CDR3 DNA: TGCAGTGCTAGATCCCTTTCGACGGCTCAAGAGACCCAGTACTTC; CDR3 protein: CSARSLSTAQETQYF
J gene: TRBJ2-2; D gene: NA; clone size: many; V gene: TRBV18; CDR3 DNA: TGTGCCAGCTCACCCAAGTACCAGGGGAACACCGGGGAGCTGTTTTTT; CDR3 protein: CASSPKYQGNTGELFF
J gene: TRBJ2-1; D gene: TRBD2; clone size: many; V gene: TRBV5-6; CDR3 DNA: TGTGCCAGCAGCTTGGCCACGCCACACAGCGCGGGAGCCTCCTACAATGAGCAGTTCTTC; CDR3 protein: CASSLATPHSAGASYNEQFF
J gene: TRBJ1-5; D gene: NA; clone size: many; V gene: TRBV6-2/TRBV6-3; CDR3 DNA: TGTGCCAGCAGTTACGTCGCAAGCAATCAGCCCCAGCATTTT; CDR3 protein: CASSYVASNQPQHF
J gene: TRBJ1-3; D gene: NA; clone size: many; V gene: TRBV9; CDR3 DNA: TGTGCCAGCAGCCCCCAGGGCGCCAGTGGAAACACCATATATTTT; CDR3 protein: CASSPQGASGNTIYF
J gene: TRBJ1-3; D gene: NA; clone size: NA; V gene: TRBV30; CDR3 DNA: TGTGCCTGGGGCCGGGCGGACACCATATATTTT; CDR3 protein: CAWGRADTIYF
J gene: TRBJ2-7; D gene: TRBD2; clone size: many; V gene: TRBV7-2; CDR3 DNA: TGTGCCAGCAGCTTATTTGCTACGGGACTAGGTAACGAGCAGTACTTC; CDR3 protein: CASSLFATGLGNEQYF
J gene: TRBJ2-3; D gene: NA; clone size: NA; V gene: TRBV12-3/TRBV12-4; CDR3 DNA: TGTGCCAGCAGCCCACTCCGGGATACGCAGTATTTT; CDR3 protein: CASSPLRDTQYF
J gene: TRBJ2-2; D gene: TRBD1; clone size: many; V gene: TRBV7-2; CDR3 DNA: TGTGCCAGCAGCCCAAGGGGGCGGAACACCGGGGAGCTGTTTTTT; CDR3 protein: CASSPRGRNTGELFF
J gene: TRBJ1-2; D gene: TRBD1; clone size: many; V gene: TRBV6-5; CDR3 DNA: TGTGCCAGCAGCAGACCGGAGGGGGCCTATGGCTACACCTTC; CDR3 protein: CASSRPEGAYGYTF
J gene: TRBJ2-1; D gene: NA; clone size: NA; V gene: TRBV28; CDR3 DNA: TGTGCCAGCAGCCCGGACCCCCGAGGCTACAATGAGCAGTTCTTC; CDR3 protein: CASSPDPRGYNEQFF
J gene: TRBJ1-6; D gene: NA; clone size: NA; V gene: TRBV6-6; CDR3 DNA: TGTGCCAGCAGTTACGCACTAGCGGGGGCCAATTCACCCCTCCACTTT; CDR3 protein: CASSYALAGANSPLHF
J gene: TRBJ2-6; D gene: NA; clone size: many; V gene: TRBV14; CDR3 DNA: TGTGCCAGCAGCCAAGTGGGAGCCGGGGCCAACGTCCTGACTTTC; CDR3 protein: CASSQVGAGANVLTF
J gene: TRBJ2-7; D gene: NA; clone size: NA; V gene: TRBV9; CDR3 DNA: TGTGCCAGCAGCCCGGCCGGGATAGGGTACGAGCAGTACTTC; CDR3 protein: CASSPAGIGYEQYF
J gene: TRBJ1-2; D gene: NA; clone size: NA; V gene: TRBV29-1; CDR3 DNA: TGCAGCGCCGAGGAGGGTAGGGGCTATGGCTACACCTTC; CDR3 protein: CSAEEGRGYGYTF
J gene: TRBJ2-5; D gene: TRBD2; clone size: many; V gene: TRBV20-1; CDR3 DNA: TGCAGTGCTCTTGGGGCTAGCGGGAGGTCTTCGGAGACCCAGTACTTC; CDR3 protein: CSALGASGRSSETQYF
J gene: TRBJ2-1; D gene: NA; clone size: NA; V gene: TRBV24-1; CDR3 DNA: TGTGCCACCAGTGATCGAAAAGGCTTCTCCTACAATGAGCAGTTCTTC; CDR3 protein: CATSDRKGFSYNEQFF
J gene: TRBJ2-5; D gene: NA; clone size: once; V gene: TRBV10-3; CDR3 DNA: TGTGCCATCAGTGATGGAGGGAGGGAGACCCAGTACTTC; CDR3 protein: CAISDGGRETQYF
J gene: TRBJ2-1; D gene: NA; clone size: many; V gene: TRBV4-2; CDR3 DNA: TGTGCCAGCAGCCAAGACGGCTACGAGCAGTTCTTC; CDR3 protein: CASSQDGYEQFF
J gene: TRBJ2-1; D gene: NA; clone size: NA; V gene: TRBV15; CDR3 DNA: TGTGCCACCAGCAGAGAGACTGGCTCCTACAATGAGCAGTTCTTC; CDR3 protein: CATSRETGSYNEQFF
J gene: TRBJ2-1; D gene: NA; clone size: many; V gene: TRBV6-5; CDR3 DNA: TGTGCCAGCAGTTACGCCCTTCCATCCTACAATGAGCAGTTCTTC; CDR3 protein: CASSYALPSYNEQFF
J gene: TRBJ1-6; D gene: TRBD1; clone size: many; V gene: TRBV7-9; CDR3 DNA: TGTGCCAGCAGCCCCCAGGGGGGAAATAATTCACCCCTCCACTTT; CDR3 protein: CASSPQGGNNSPLHF
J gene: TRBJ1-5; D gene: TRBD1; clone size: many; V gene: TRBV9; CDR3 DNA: TGTGCCAGCAGCGAAGGACAGGGAAGCAATCAGCCCCAGCATTTT; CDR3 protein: CASSEGQGSNQPQHF
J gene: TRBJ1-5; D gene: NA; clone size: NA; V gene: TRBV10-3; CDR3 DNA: TGTGCCATCAGTGAGTCCTGGGAACGATCAGCCCAGCATTTT; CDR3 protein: CAISESWERSAQHF
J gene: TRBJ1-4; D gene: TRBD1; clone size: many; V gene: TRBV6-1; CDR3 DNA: TGTGCCAGCAGTGAGTACAGGGGGCGAAGTGAAAAACTGTTTTTT; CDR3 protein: CASSEYRGRSEKLFF
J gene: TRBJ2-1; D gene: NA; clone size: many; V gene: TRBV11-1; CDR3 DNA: TGTGCCAGCAGCTTACGGGCGGCAACTACTATCTATGAGCAGTTCTTC; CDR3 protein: CASSLRAATTIYEQFF
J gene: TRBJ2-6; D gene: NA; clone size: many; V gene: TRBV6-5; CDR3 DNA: TGTGCCAGCAGTACACAGAGCTCTGGGGCCAACGTCCTGACTTTC; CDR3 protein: CASSTQSSGANVLTF
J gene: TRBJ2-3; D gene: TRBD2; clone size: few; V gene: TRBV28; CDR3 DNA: TGTGCCAGTCACAGGGTAGCGGGAGGATTCCCAGATACGCAGTATTTT; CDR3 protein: CASHRVAGGFPDTQYF
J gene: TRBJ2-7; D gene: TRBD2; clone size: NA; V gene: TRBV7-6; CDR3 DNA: TGTGCCAGCAGTGCTAGCGGGAGCTGGCACGAGCAGTACTTC; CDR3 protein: CASSASGSWHEQYF
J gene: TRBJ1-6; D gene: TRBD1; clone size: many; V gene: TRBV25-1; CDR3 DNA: TGTGCCAGCAGTGAATCGATTTCGGACAGGGGCTGGGATTCACCCCTCCACTTT; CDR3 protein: CASSESISDRGWDSPLHF
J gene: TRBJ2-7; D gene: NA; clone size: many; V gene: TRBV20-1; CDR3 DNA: TGCAGTGCTACATCAATACAGAACCCTGATTCCTACGAGCAGTACTTC; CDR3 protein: CSATSIQNPDSYEQYF